This TCR beta chain was identified in a study of neurological immune-mediated disorders. The cDNA came from 5'RACE, which used 10-nucleotide random UMIs. The output of every sequencing run, over 190 million TCR-beta sequences, came from 15-18 subjects. A single record per CDR3 protein comes from TCRdb applying MiXCR to the 5' RACE reads. Of over 35,000 distinct CDR3 sequences detected, roughly 13% appear once; the ten largest clones hold over 1%. Where libraries were unsorted, they were derived from 2 million PBMCs stored at -80 degrees C. The sample was PBMCs. The source is a female donor in good health.

The CDR3 loop is CASSSISPGLDQYF. DNA of the CDR3: TGTGCCAGCAGCTCGATCTCACCTGGTTTAGATCAGTACTTC. J is TRBJ2-7 and V is TRBV7-9; D is unresolved. V was shortened by 4 bases and J by 10 bases, with 20 bases between the two germline ends. The germline V gene has CDR1 SEHNR and CDR2 FQNEAQ (reference sequence). The CDR3 has 14 residues.